This TCR beta chain was sequenced for a study of identical twins (dated by TCRdb to the mid-2010s). About the study as a whole: TCR alpha and beta repertoires from monozygotic twins, unrelated adults of various ages and cord blood were deep-sequenced to test whether fetal clonotypes persist. To rule out contamination, replicate twin experiments were performed at different times with different library preparation protocols.

Every donor was a healthy Caucasian. CDR1 and CDR2 (LGHDT, YNNKEL) derive from the germline V gene (reference sequence). Spanning cysteine to phenylalanine, the CDR3 consists of 16 amino acids. The only DNA kept is the CDR3, 48 bases in frame from the first base. Library preparation was by 5' RACE. The sequencer listed for this sample is Illumina HiSeq 2000. A universal primer binding site was introduced by template switching, and a unique molecular identifier was present in the final cDNA, enabling accurate counting of TCR cDNA molecules. First-strand cDNA for TCR alpha and beta chains was synthesized from specific primers in the conserved constant-segment region. To control for contamination, every cDNA library was double barcoded, receiving both a SMART-Mk sample barcode and Illumina barcodes. TruSeq adapter sequences along with Illumina sample barcodes were introduced in two successive PCR steps. TCR alpha and beta cDNA libraries were sequenced on the Illumina HiSeq platform with custom primers. The authors' analysis ran thus. Raw reads were processed with MiGEC to extract unique molecular identifiers, and MiXCR was used to determine CDR3 positions. Recombination models were inferred per individual with the repgenHMM and IGoR tools using an EM algorithm. Shared clonotype analysis was performed with the tcR package in R, normalizing sharing by the product of cloneset sizes. Out-of-frame nonproductive sequences were analyzed to study raw recombination free of thymic and clonal selection effects. TCRdb reworked the public reads: Q25 trimming with fastp, MiXCR clone assembly, productive beta chains retained. Entries that share a CDR3 protein sequence are merged under the most common genes and DNA. The V and J calls and clone size are TCRdb's, not the authors'. The sample has roughly 1,500,000 distinct CDR3 sequences on record, roughly a third of them singletons. The top ten clonotypes cover around 0.25% of the sample.

As to this clonotype: Which antigen it targets is not known. Relative to the germline gene, one junction end is altered; a read error may explain this.

Results and caveats for the whole study, not just this receptor: In beta out-of-frame sequences, excess twin sharing was weaker, because having fewer shared sequences lowered the signal-to-noise ratio. Out-of-frame TCR alpha sequences shared between twins showed an excess of low generation-probability sequences compared with coincidental sharing between unrelated individuals. Fewer insertions were carried by abundant cord blood beta clonotypes; a weaker similar trend was observed in young adult naive repertoires, while no such trend was observed in memory repertoires. Invariant T cells such as MAIT and iNKT could partly confound zero-insertion analyses, though diverse VJ usage argued against this for most clonotypes. In monozygotic twins, out-of-frame TCR alpha sharing was systematically underestimated by recombination models, although the models agreed with sharing between unrelated individuals. Because the same donors could not be followed over many years, the conclusions relied on cross-sectional statistical analysis.

The clonotype comes from a newborn girl in good health. Sample: cord blood. The chain is assembled from TRBV3-1 and TRBJ2-7; 9 bases in the middle match TRBD2. The nucleotide sequence is given as TGTGCCAGCAGCCAAGATCGGGGTAGCGGGAGCTACGTGCAGTACTTC. Protein translation: CASSQDRGSGSYVQYF.